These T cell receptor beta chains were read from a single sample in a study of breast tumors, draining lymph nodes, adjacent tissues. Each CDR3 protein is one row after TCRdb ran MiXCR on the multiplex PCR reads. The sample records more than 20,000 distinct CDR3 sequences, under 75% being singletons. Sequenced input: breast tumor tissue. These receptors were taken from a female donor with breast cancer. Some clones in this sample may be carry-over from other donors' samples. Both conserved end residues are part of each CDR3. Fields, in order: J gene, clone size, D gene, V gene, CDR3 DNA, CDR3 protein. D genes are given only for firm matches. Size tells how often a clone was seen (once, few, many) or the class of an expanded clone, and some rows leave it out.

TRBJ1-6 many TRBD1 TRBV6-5 TGTGCCAGCAGACCCGACAGGGGAAATTCACCCCTCCACTTT CASRPDRGNSPLHF
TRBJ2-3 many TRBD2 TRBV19 TGTGCCAGTAAAGTAGCGGGACAACGGACAGATACGCAGTATTTT CASKVAGQRTDTQYF
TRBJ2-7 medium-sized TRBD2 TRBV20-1 TGCAGTGCCGCGACTAGCGGGACAGGGGAGCAGTACTTC CSAATSGTGEQYF
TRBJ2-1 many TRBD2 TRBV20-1 TGCAGTGCTTCCCTACTAGCGGGGGGGAGCAATGAGCAGTTCTTC CSASLLAGGSNEQFF
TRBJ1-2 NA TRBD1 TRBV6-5 TGTGCCAGCAGCCCCTGGACAGGGGGCGGCTATGGCTACACCTTC CASSPWTGGGYGYTF
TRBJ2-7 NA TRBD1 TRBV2 TGTGCCAGCCTTGAGCCGACAGGGCGCGCCTCCGAGCAGTACTTC CASLEPTGRASEQYF
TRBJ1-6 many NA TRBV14 TGTGCCAGCAGCCAAGAACAGGGATATAATTCACCCCTCCACTTT CASSQEQGYNSPLHF
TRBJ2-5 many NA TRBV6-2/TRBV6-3 TGTGCCAGCAGTACTGGAGAGACCCAGTACTTC CASSTGETQYF
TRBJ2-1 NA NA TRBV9 TGTACCAGCAGCGTACCGATGGGGGGAAGGGATGAGCAGTTCTTC CTSSVPMGGRDEQFF
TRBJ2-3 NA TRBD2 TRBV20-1 TGCAGTGCTAGTCGGTGGGCTAGCGGGAGCACAGATACGCAGTATTTT CSASRWASGSTDTQYF
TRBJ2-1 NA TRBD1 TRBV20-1 TGCAGTGCTAGAGACGGGACAGGGCACAATGAGCAGTTCTTC CSARDGTGHNEQFF
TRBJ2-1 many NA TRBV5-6 TGTGCCAGCAGCTTAACGGTTTGGGGGGAGCAGTTCTTC CASSLTVWGEQFF
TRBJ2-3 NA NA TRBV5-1 TGCGCCAGCAGCTTGGCGGGGAGTAGCGCAGATACGCAGTATTTT CASSLAGSSADTQYF
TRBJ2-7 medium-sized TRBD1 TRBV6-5 TGTGCCAGCAGTCCAGACTGGAGGACAGGGCGCGAGCAGTACTTC CASSPDWRTGREQYF
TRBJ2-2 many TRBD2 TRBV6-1 TGTGCCAGCACTACTAGCGGGAGATACCTCACCGGGGAGCTGTTTTTT CASTTSGRYLTGELFF
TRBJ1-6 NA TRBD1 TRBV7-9 TGTGCCAGCAGCCAGGGACAGGGTAATTCACCCCTCCACTTT CASSQGQGNSPLHF
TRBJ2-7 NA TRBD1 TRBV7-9 TGTGCCAGCAGCCTCACAGGGGACTACGAGCAGTACTTC CASSLTGDYEQYF
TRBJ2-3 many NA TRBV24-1 TGTGCCACCAGTGATTTGACCGGAGACGGGGATACGCAGTATTTT CATSDLTGDGDTQYF
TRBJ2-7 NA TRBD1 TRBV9 TGTGCCAGCAGCGGTACACCGGGACAGGGGGCCTACGAGCAGTACTTC CASSGTPGQGAYEQYF
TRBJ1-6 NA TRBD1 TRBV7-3 TGTGCCAGCAGCTTTACAGGGGATTCACCCCTCCACTTT CASSFTGDSPLHF
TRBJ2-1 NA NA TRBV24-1 TGTGCCACCAGTGACGCAGGGGGGCGCAATGAGCAGTTCTTC CATSDAGGRNEQFF
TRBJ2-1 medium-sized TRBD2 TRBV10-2 TGCGCCAGCAGTGAGTCAAGCGGGGGGGCCAACAATGAGCAGTTCTTC CASSESSGGANNEQFF